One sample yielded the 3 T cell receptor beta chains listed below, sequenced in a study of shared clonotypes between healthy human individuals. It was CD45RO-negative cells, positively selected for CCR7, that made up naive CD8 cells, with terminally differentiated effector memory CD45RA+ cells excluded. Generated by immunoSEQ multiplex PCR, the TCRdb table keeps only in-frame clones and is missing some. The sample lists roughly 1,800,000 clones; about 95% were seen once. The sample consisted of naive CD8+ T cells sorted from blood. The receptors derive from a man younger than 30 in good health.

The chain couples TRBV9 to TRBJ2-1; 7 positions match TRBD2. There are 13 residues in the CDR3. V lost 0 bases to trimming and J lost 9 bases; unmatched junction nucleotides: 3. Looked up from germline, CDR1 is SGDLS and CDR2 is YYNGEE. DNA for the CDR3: TGTGCCAGCAGCGTAGGGCTAGCGGTTGAGCAGTTCTTC. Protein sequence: CASSVGLAVEQFF.

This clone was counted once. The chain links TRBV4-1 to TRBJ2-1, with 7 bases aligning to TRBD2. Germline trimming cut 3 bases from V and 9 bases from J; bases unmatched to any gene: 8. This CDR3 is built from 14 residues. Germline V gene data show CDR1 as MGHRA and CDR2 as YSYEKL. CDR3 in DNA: TGCGCCAGCAGCCACGAGCGGGAAGGGTTTGAGCAGTTCTTC. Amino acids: CASSHEREGFEQFF.

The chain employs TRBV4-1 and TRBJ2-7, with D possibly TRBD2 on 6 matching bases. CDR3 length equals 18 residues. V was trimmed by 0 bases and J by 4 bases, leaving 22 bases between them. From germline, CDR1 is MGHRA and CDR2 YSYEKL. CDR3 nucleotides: TGCGCCAGCAGCCAAGACTTGGGTGCGGGTGCGGGGTGGTACGAGCAGTACTTC. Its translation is CASSQDLGAGAGWYEQYF.